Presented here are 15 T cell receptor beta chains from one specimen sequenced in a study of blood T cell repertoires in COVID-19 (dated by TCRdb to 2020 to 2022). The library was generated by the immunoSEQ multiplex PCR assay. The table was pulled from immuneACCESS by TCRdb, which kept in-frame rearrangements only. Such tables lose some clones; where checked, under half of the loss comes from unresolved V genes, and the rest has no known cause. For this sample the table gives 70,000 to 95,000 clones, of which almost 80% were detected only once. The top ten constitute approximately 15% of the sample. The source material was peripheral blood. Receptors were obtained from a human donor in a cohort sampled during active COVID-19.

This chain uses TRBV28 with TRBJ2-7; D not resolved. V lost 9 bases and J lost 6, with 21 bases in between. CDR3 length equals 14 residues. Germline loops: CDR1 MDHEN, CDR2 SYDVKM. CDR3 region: CASGNSFGPLEQYF. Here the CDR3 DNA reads TGTGCCAGTGGCAACAGTTTCGGCCCTCTCGAGCAGTACTTC.

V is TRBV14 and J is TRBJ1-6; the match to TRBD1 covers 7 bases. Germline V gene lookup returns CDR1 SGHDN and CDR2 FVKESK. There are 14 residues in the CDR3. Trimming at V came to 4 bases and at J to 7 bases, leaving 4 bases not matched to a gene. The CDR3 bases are TGTGCCAGCAGCCGGGGACAGTCCAATTCACCCCTCCACTTT. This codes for CASSRGQSNSPLHF.

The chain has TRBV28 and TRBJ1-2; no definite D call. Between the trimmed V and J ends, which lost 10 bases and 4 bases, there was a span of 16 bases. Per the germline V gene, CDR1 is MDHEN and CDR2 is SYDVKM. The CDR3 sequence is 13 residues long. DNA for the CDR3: TGTGCCACCTTCTCCCACAGAGTCTATGGCTACACCTTC. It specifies CATFSHRVYGYTF.

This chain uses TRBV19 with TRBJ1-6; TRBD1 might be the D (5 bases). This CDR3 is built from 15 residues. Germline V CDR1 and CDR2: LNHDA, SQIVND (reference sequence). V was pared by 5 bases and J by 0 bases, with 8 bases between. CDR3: CASSADTSYNSPLHF. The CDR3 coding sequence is TGTGCCAGTAGTGCGGACACCTCCTATAATTCACCCCTCCACTTT.

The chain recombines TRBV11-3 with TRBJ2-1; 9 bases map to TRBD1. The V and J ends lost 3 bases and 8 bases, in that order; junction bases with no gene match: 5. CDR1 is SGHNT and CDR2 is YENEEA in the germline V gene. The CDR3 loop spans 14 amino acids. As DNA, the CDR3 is TGTGCCAGCAGCTTGGGGGACAGGGTCCATGAGCAGTTCTTC. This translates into CASSLGDRVHEQFF.

CDR3: CASSQGQGSLGNQPQHF. CDR3 sequence (DNA): TGCGCCAGCAGCCAAGGACAGGGGAGCTTGGGCAATCAGCCCCAGCATTTT. The J gene is TRBJ1-5, the V gene TRBV4-1; 8 nucleotides line up with TRBD1. V lost 1 base, J lost 2 bases, and 7 bases stayed unmatched. CDR3 length: 17 amino acids. Germline CDR1 reads MGHRA; CDR2 reads YSYEKL.

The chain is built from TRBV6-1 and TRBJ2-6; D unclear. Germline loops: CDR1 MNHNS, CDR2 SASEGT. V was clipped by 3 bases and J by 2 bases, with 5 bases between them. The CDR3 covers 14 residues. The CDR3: CASSERTGANVLTF. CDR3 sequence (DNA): TGTGCCAGCAGTGAGCGTACTGGGGCCAACGTCCTGACTTTC.

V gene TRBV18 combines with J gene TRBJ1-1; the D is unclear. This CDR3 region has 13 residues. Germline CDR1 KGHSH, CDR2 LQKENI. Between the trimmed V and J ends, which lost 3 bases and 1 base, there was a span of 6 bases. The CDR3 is CASSPTRNTEAFF. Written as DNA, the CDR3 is TGTGCCAGCTCACCCACGAGGAACACTGAAGCTTTCTTT.

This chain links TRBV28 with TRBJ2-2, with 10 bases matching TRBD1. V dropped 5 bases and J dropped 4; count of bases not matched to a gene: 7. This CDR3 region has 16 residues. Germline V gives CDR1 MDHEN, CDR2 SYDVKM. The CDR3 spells CASSRQGARGTGELFF. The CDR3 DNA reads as TGTGCCAGCAGTCGACAGGGGGCCCGTGGCACCGGGGAGCTGTTTTTT.

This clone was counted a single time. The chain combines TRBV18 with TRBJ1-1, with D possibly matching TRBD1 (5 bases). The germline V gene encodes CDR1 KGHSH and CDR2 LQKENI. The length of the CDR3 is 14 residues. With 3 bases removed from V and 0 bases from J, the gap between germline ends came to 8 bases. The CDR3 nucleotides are TGTGCCAGCTCACCGACAGCCCTGAACACTGAAGCTTTCTTT. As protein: CASSPTALNTEAFF.

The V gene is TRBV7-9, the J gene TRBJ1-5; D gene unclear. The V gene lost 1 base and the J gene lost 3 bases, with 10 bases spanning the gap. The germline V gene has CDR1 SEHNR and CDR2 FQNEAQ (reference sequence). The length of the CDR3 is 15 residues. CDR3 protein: CASSLGQALNQPQHF. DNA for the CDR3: TGTGCCAGCAGCTTAGGGCAGGCCCTCAATCAGCCCCAGCATTTT. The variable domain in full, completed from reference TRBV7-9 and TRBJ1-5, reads DTGVSQNPRHKITKRGQNVTFRCDPISEHNRLYWYRQTLGQGPEFLTYFQNEAQLEKSRLLSDRFSAERPKGSFSTLEIQRTEQGDSAMYLCASSLGQALNQPQHFGDGTRLSIL.

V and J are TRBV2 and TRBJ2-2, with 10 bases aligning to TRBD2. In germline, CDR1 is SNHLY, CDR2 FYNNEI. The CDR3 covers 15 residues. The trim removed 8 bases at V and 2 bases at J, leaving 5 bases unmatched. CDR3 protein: CASSGTSVNTGELFF. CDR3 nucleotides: TGTGCCAGCTCCGGGACTAGCGTAAACACCGGGGAGCTGTTTTTT. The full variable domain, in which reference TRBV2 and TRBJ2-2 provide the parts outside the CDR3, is EPEVTQTPSHQVTQMGQEVILRCVPISNHLYFYWYRQILGQKVEFLVSFYNNEISEKSEIFDDQFSVERPDGSNFTLKIRSTKLEDSAMYFCASSGTSVNTGELFFGEGSRLTVL.

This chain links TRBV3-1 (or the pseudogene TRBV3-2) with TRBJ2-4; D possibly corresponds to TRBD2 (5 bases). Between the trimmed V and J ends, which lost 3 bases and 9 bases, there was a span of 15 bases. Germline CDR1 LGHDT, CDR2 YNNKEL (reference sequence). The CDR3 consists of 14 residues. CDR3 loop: CASSQVTRFGIQYF. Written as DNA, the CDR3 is TGTGCCAGCAGCCAGGTTACTAGATTCGGCATTCAGTACTTC.

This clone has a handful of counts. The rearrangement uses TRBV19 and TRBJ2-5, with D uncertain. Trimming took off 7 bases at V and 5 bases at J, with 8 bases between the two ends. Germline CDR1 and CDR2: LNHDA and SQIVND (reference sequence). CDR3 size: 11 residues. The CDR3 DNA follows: TGTGCCAGTACCTTCGGTGAGACCCAGTACTTC. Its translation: CASTFGETQYF.

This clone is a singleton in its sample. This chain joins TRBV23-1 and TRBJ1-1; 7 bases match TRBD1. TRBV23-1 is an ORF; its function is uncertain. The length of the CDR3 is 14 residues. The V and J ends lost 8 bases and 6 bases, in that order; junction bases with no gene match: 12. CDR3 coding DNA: TGCGCCAGCCCTTGGAGGGACAGTCGAGCTGAAGCTTTCTTT. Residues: CASPWRDSRAEAFF.